A single sample is the source of the 3 T cell receptor beta chains below, sequenced in a study of long-term antiretroviral therapy in people with HIV. The run of the v3.0 immunoSEQ assay was at survey level. This table comes from immunoSEQ multiplex PCR, and its TCRdb copy is limited to in-frame clones, with some not included. The sample has around 18,000 clones, 60% to 85% seen once. The sequences come from unsorted PBMCs, collected at the start of antiretroviral therapy, before treatment. The receptor set was obtained from a man aged 18-30 years with HIV.

This clone was recorded once. This chain joins TRBV6-5 and TRBJ2-2; D gene unclear. CDR3 length: 13 residues. Germline values: CDR1 MNHEY, CDR2 SVGAGI. V lost 4 bases and J 0 bases, leaving 3 bases between the germline ends. The CDR3 coding sequence is TGTGCCAGCAGTTGGACGAACACCGGGGAGCTGTTTTTT. Translation gives CASSWTNTGELFF.

The CDR3 coding sequence is TGTGCCAGCAGTTTATCCCATCGGGGGGAGCAGTACTTC. This sequence encodes CASSLSHRGEQYF. The V and J genes are TRBV28 and TRBJ2-7; a possible D gene is TRBD2 (6 bases). V gave up 1 base and J gave up 7 bases, with 11 bases separating them. The CDR3 totals 13 residues. Germline V gives CDR1 MDHEN, CDR2 SYDVKM.

This rearrangement joins TRBV5-1 to TRBJ2-7; D not resolved. Per germline, CDR1 SGHRS and CDR2 YFSETQ. CDR3 length: 14 amino acids. Between the trimmed V and J ends, which lost 4 bases and 3 bases, there was a span of 14 bases. CDR3 coding DNA: TGCGCCAGCAGCCTAGATGAAGTCCGCTACGAGCAGTACTTC. Translating it yields CASSLDEVRYEQYF.